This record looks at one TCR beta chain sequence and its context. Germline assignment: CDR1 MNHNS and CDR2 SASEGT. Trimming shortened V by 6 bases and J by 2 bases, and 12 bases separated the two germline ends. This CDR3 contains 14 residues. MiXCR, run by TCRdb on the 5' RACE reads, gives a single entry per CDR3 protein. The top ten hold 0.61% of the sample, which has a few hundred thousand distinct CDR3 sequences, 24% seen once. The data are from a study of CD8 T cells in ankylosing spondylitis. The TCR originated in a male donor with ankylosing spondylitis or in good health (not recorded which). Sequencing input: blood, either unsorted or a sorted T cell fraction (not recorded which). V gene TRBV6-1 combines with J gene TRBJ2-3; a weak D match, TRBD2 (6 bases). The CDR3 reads CASSPRDLTDTQYF. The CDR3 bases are TGTGCCAGCAGCCCGCGGGACCTCACAGATACGCAGTATTTT.